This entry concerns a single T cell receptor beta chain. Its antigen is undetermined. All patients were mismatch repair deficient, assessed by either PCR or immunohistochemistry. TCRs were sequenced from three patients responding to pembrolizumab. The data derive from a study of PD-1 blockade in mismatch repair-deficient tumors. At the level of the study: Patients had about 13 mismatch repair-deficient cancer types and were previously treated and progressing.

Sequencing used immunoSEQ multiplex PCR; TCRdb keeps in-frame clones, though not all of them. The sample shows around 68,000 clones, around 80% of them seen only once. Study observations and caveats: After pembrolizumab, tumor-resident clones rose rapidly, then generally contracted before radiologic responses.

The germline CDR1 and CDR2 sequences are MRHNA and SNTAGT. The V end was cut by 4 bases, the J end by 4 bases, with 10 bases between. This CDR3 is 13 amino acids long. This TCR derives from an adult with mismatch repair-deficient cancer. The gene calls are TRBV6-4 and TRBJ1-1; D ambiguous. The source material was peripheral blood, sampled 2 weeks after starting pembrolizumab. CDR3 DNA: TGTGCCAGCAGTGGCGAATCGGGCACTGAAGCTTTCTTT. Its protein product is CASSGESGTEAFF.